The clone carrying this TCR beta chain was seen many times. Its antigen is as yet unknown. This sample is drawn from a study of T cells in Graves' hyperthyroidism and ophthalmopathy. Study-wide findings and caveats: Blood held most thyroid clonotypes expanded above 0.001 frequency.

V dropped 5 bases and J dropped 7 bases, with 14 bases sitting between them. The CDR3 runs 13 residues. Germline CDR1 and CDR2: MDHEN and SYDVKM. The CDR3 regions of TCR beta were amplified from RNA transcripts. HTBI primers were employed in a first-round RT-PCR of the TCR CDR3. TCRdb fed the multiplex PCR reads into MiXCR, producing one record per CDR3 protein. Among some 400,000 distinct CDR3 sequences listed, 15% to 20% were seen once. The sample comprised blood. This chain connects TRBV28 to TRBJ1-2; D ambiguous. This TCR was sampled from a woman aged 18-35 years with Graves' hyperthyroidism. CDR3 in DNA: TGTGCCAGCAGTAGAGTGGAGGGCTCTGGCTACACCTTC. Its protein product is CASSRVEGSGYTF.